The present T cell receptor beta chain was sequenced within a study of shared clonotypes between healthy human individuals. Findings and limits, study-wide: A few donors showed sharing of approximately 4.7% of naive CD4 clonotypes. Compared with clonotypes that all four donors shared, non-shared clonotypes had lower generation probabilities.

Of note for this clone: Its antigen is unknown.

Germline CDR1 reads SGHRS; CDR2 reads YFSETQ. CDR3 size: 16 residues. V was pared by 3 bases and J by 4 bases, with 19 bases between. Method: immunoSEQ multiplex PCR; TCRdb's copy keeps in-frame clones and lacks some. The sample includes around 2.3 million clones, around 95% seen only once; the top ten take around 0.13%. The rearrangement links TRBV5-1 to TRBJ1-2; no reliable D call. What was sequenced was naive CD4+ T cells sorted from blood. Subset meaning: CD45RA+ positively selected. The receptor comes from a man between 18 and 35 years old in good health. CDR3 nucleotides: TGCGCCAGCAGCTCGCTCAAGGGATCCCAGTCCTATGGCTACACCTTC. Translation gives CASSSLKGSQSYGYTF.